The 13 T cell receptor beta chains reported below all come from one sample, sequenced in a study of blood T cells in healthy people across ages. With a J-beta primer mix and a sample-barcoded 5' primer, a second PCR ran about 6 to 11 cycles. Each CDR3 protein is one row after TCRdb ran MiXCR on the 5' RACE reads. The table shows 1.2 million to 1.5 million distinct CDR3 sequences, with approximately 59% occurring only once. The sample taken for sequencing was blood. The receptors derive from a man aged 18 to 30 in good health.

This clonotype has just a few counts. This chain uses TRBV7-9 with TRBJ2-3, with 8 positions matching TRBD2. J was trimmed by 0 bases and V by 5 bases; bases with no gene match: 4. The CDR3 covers 15 residues. The germline gives CDR1 SEHNR, CDR2 FQNEAQ (reference sequence). The CDR3 DNA sequence: TGTGCCAGCAGCCGTGCTAGCGGGAGCACAGATACGCAGTATTTT. It translates to CASSRASGSTDTQYF.

The chain carries TRBV4-1 and TRBJ2-5, with TRBD2 matching 9 bases. Looked up from germline, CDR1 is MGHRA and CDR2 is YSYEKL. This CDR3 contains 17 residues. The trim removed 2 bases at V and 2 bases at J, leaving 9 bases unmatched. In nucleotides, the CDR3 is TGCGCCAGCAGCCAACGCGTTAGCGGGGGATTACAAGAGACCCAGTACTTC. Amino acids: CASSQRVSGGLQETQYF.

This clonotype was recorded only once. This rearrangement joins TRBV11-2 to TRBJ1-2; tentative D call: TRBD1 (5 bases). The CDR3 covers 14 residues. Trimming cost V 4 bases and J 2 bases, with 11 bases left between them. Germline V gene data show CDR1 as SGHAT and CDR2 as FQNNGV. Here the CDR3 reads CASSSLGANYGYTF. The CDR3 DNA sequence: TGTGCCAGCAGCTCGTTAGGGGCGAACTATGGCTACACCTTC.

V is TRBV20-1 and J is TRBJ1-4; 10 bases agree with TRBD1. Germline-derived CDR1 and CDR2 are DFQATT and SNEGSKA (reference sequence). The CDR3 has 14 amino acids. V lost 3 bases to trimming and J lost 8 bases; unmatched junction nucleotides: 6. CDR3 amino acids: CSASPGTGEEKLFF. Written as DNA, the CDR3 is TGCAGTGCTAGTCCCGGGACAGGGGAAGAAAAACTGTTTTTT.

This clonotype was seen a few times. The CDR3 bases are TGTGCCAGCAGTGAATGGTCTGGGGAAGAGACCCAGTACTTC. The encoded protein is CASSEWSGEETQYF. The rearrangement links TRBV25-1 to TRBJ2-7; D gene uncertain. The J call is uncertain, as TRBJ2-5 better fits the DNA end. The CDR3 sequence is 14 residues long. Germline values: CDR1 MGHDK, CDR2 SYGVNS.

V and J are TRBV7-9 and TRBJ2-2; 10 bases fit TRBD2. Germline V CDR1 and CDR2: SEHNR, FQNEAQ (reference sequence). The CDR3 runs 15 residues. The trim removed 5 bases at V and 4 bases at J, leaving 4 bases unmatched. The CDR3 reads CASSGLAASTGELFF. The CDR3 nucleotides read TGTGCCAGCAGCGGACTAGCGGCGAGCACCGGGGAGCTGTTTTTT.

The rearrangement uses TRBV11-2 and TRBJ1-1; D not certain. Germline V gives CDR1 SGHAT, CDR2 FQNNGV. The CDR3 contains 17 residues. Trimming took off 0 bases at V and 0 bases at J, with 14 bases between the two ends. CDR3 DNA: TGTGCCAGCAGCTTAGAAGGGTTCCCCGAGCTGAACACTGAAGCTTTCTTT. It codes for CASSLEGFPELNTEAFF.

This rearrangement joins TRBV4-3 to TRBJ2-1, with D possibly matching TRBD2 (6 bases). Per germline, CDR1 LGHNA and CDR2 YSLEER. Trimming stripped 0 bases from V and 7 bases from J, with 19 bases between. The CDR3 length is 17 residues. The DNA for the CDR3 is TGCGCCAGCAGCCAAGATGGATCAGGAGGCGGGGTAAATGAGCAGTTCTTC. It codes for CASSQDGSGGGVNEQFF.

This clonotype was seen a handful of times. The V and J genes are TRBV6-1 and TRBJ2-7; D call uncertain. V lost 7 bases to trimming and J lost 0 bases, with 10 bases between them. CDR3 length equals 13 residues. CDR1 is MNHNS and CDR2 is SASEGT in the germline V gene. CDR3 bases: TGTGCCAGCACCGAGGTGGCCTCCTACGAGCAGTACTTC. Its protein product is CASTEVASYEQYF.

The rearrangement joins TRBV5-1 to TRBJ1-4; the D is unclear. Trimming cost V 3 bases and J 0 bases, with 12 bases left between them. The CDR3 length is 16 residues. Germline-derived CDR1 and CDR2 are SGHRS and YFSETQ. DNA for the CDR3: TGCGCCAGCAGCTATAGTTTCGGCGCAACTAATGAAAAACTGTTTTTT. Amino acids: CASSYSFGATNEKLFF.

Only a few counts were recorded for this clonotype. V gene TRBV29-1 combines with J gene TRBJ2-5, with D perhaps matching TRBD1 (6 bases). Germline lookup yields CDR1 SQVTM and CDR2 ANQGSEA. Between the trimmed V and J ends, which lost 6 bases and 3 bases, there was a span of 14 bases. The CDR3 contains 13 residues. CDR3: CSVDGQNKETQYF. The CDR3 DNA follows: TGCAGCGTCGACGGACAGAACAAAGAGACCCAGTACTTC.

The chain recombines TRBV20-1 with TRBJ2-3, with TRBD2 identical over 7 bases. The germline V gene encodes CDR1 DFQATT and CDR2 SNEGSKA (reference sequence). V lost 6 bases to trimming and J lost 0 bases; unmatched junction nucleotides: 9. The CDR3 length is 15 residues. The CDR3 sequence is CSAGEGGFSTDTQYF. CDR3 DNA: TGCAGTGCGGGGGAGGGCGGGTTTAGCACAGATACGCAGTATTTT.

The CDR3 is CASTLSTGTNTEAFF. For the CDR3, the DNA is TGTGCCAGTACCCTCTCGACAGGGACAAACACTGAAGCTTTCTTT. V is TRBV19 and J is TRBJ1-1; 7 bases match TRBD1. After removal of 7 bases from V and 2 bases from J, the junction contained 10 bases not matched to a gene. Germline V gene lookup returns CDR1 LNHDA and CDR2 SQIVND (reference sequence). The CDR3 extends over 15 amino acids.